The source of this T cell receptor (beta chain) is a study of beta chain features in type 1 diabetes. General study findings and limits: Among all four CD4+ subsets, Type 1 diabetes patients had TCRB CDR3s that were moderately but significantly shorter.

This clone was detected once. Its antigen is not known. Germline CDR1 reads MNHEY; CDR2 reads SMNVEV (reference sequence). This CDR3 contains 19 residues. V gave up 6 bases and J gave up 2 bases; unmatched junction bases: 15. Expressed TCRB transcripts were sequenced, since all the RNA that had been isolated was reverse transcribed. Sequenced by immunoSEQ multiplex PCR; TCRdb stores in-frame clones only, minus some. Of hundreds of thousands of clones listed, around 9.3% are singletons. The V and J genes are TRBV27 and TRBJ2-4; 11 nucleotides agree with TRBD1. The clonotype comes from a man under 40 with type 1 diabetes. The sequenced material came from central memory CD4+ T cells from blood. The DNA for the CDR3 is TGTGCCAGCAGCCCCCGGGGTTCCGGACAGGGGGCGTCCAAAAACATTCAGTACTTC. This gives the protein CASSPRGSGQGASKNIQYF.